This T cell receptor (beta chain) was profiled in a study of post-analysis software for immune sequencing data. CDR1 and CDR2 (germline): MNHEY, SMNVEV (reference sequence). The CDR3 loop spans 16 amino acids. Deletions cut 4 bases from V and 4 bases from J, with 19 bases between. General study results and limits: Higher frequency in patients than in controls was seen for about 5 TRBV segments, with TRBV5-6, TRBV5-1 and TRBV20-1 among them.

Concerning this clonotype itself: Its cognate antigen is unknown.

Included in the TCR beta cDNA libraries were unique molecular identifiers. TCRdb fed the PCR reads into MiXCR, producing one record per CDR3 protein. The sample consists of about 500,000 distinct CDR3 sequences, roughly 45% of them appearing once. The chain joins TRBV27 to TRBJ1-1, with a weak D call TRBD1 (5 bases). Sequencing was carried out using blood. The origin of this receptor is a girl under 18 with multiple sclerosis. For the CDR3, the DNA is TGTGCCAGCAGTTCCCAGGGTGGGGCGGGGACCACTGAAGCTTTCTTT. Residues: CASSSQGGAGTTEAFF.